This T cell receptor (beta chain) was found in a study of blood T cells in healthy people across ages. Study-wide points: Among T cells, TCR beta diversity per million cells dropped roughly linearly as age rose. Calculation of diversity from one million T cells yielded estimates considered to be underestimates. A conclusive naive versus antigen-experienced comparison was prevented by the unsorted PBMCs.

In terms of origin and age, donors were healthy Caucasian individuals from Russia aged roughly 6 to 95. To note about this clonotype: Its specificity is unknown.

The V end was cut by 0 bases, the J end by 2 bases, with 11 bases between. Germline loops: CDR1 MNHNY, CDR2 SVGAGI (reference sequence). The CDR3 sequence is 16 residues long. With a J-beta primer mix and a sample-barcoded 5' primer, a second PCR ran about 7 to 12 cycles. Via MiXCR, TCRdb re-called the 5' RACE reads, giving one row per CDR3 protein. This table holds around 2 million distinct CDR3 sequences, approximately 40% found once. Sequencing used blood. The clonotype originates from a human donor in good health. The rearrangement links TRBV6-6 to TRBJ1-5; D might be TRBD1 (5 bases). The CDR3 spells CASSYSMAGRNQPQHF. For the CDR3, the DNA is TGTGCCAGCAGTTACTCGATGGCAGGGCGCAATCAGCCCCAGCATTTT.